The 8 T cell receptor beta chains below all came from one sample that was sequenced in a study of blood T cell repertoires in COVID-19. Clones were sequenced by immunoSEQ multiplex PCR, and TCRdb holds only the in-frame ones, with some missing. The data contain some 170,000 clones, more than 75% of them singletons. The sequenced sample was PBMCs or T cells enriched from blood (not recorded which). Receptors were obtained from a woman in her forties or fifties who had recovered from COVID-19.

The chain has TRBV7-2 and TRBJ1-3; weak D call: TRBD1 (5 bases). CDR3 length: 15 amino acids. CDR1 SGHTA and CDR2 FQGNSA come from the germline V gene. Between the trimmed V and J ends, which lost 4 bases and 4 bases, there was a span of 14 bases. The CDR3 nucleotides read TGTGCCAGCAGCTCTATCCCGGGGGACGGAAACACCATATATTTT. Translating gives CASSSIPGDGNTIYF.

The chain links TRBV6-2 or TRBV6-3 to TRBJ2-5; 9 positions agree with TRBD2. The CDR3 runs to 14 residues. Germline CDR1 reads MNHEY; CDR2 reads SVGEGT. V lost 4 bases, J lost 6 bases, and 6 bases stayed unmatched. In DNA, the CDR3 is TGTGCCAGCAGTTCCGGTAGCGGGAGACAGACCCAGTACTTC. Protein sequence: CASSSGSGRQTQYF.

The CDR3 region has the DNA TGTGCCAGCAGCGTAACGGGGGAGGGCACTGAAGCTTTCTTT. It yields the protein CASSVTGEGTEAFF. This chain uses TRBV9 with TRBJ1-1, with a tentative D call TRBD1 (5 bases). From germline, CDR1 is SGDLS and CDR2 YYNGEE. V was clipped by 1 base and J by 4 bases, with 11 bases between them. The CDR3 sequence is 14 residues long.

This chain links TRBV24-1 with TRBJ2-1; 7 bases map to TRBD1. V shed 4 bases, J shed 7 bases, and the junction held 15 bases outside the gene matches. There are 17 residues in the CDR3. Germline CDR1 KGHDR, CDR2 SFDVKD. CDR3 in amino acids: CATSEKPGQWHTNEQFF. The CDR3 DNA reads as TGTGCCACCAGTGAAAAACCGGGACAGTGGCATACGAATGAGCAGTTCTTC.

This chain connects TRBV27 to TRBJ1-2; D may be TRBD1 (6 bases). Germline-derived CDR1 and CDR2 are MNHEY and SMNVEV (reference sequence). V was clipped by 4 bases and J by 8 bases, with 17 bases between them. The CDR3 runs 14 residues. The DNA for the CDR3 is TGTGCCAGCAGTTCCACAACAGGGATTGGCGGCTACACCTTC. Translation: CASSSTTGIGGYTF.

This chain joins TRBV19 and TRBJ2-2; D is undetermined. V lost 1 base and J lost 9, with 6 bases in between. Per the germline V gene, CDR1 is LNHDA and CDR2 is SQIVND (reference sequence). The CDR3 loop spans 12 amino acids. This CDR3 is CASSIGARELFF. The CDR3, as DNA: TGTGCCAGTAGTATAGGTGCGAGGGAGCTGTTTTTT. The whole variable domain, remainder taken from reference TRBV19 and TRBJ2-2, is DGGITQSPKYLFRKEGQNVTLSCEQNLNHDAMYWYRQDPGQGLRLIYYSQIVNDFQKGDIAEGYSVSREKKESFPLTVTSAQKNPTAFYLCASSIGARELFFGEGSRLTVL.

The chain is built from TRBV28 and TRBJ1-3, with no clear D. The CDR3 runs to 16 residues. Trimming took off 3 bases at V and 0 bases at J, with 12 bases between the two ends. The germline V gene encodes CDR1 MDHEN and CDR2 SYDVKM. CDR3 region: CASSLSGPISGNTIYF. CDR3 DNA: TGTGCCAGCAGTTTGTCAGGCCCTATCTCTGGAAACACCATATATTTT.

The sample holds a few counts of this clone. The chain is built from TRBV27 and TRBJ2-3, with TRBD1 as a possible D gene (5 bases). The V end lost 2 bases, the J end lost 0 bases, and 9 bases lay between the germline ends. The CDR3 is 15 amino acids. CDR1 and CDR2 from the germline V gene are MNHEY and SMNVEV (reference sequence). The CDR3 region is CASSLTDTSTDTQYF. In DNA, the CDR3 is TGTGCCAGCAGTTTAACGGACACTAGCACAGATACGCAGTATTTT.